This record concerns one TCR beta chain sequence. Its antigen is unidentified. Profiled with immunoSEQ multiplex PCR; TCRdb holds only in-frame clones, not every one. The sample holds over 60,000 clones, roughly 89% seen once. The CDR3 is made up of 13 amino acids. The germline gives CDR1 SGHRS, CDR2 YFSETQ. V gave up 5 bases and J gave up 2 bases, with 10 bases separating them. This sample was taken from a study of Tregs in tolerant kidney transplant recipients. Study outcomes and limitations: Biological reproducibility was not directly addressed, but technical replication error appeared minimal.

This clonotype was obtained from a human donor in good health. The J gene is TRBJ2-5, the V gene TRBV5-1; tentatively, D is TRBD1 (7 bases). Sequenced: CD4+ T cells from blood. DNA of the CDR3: TGCGCCAGCAGTCAGGGGGGACAAGAGACCCAGTACTTC. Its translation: CASSQGGQETQYF.